Following are 12 T cell receptor beta chains from one sample sequenced in a study of blood T cells in healthy people across ages. A J-beta primer mix and a sample-barcoded 5' primer were used in a second PCR of about 7 to 12 cycles. TCRdb itself ran the 5' RACE reads through MiXCR, one entry per CDR3 protein. The data show 750,000 to 850,000 distinct CDR3 sequences, roughly 25% seen once. Another study also made use of these data, one on T cells of mothers and their children.

The sequencing sample was made of blood. Receptor source: a boy younger than 18 in good health.

The rearrangement uses TRBV7-2 and TRBJ2-3, with 10 bases that match TRBD1. V shed 4 bases and J 4 bases; nucleotides not matched to a gene: 5. Per the germline V gene, CDR1 is SGHTA and CDR2 is FQGNSA. The CDR3 runs to 15 residues. CDR3 residues: CASSYGTGVADTQYF. DNA for the CDR3: TGTGCCAGCAGCTACGGGACAGGGGTGGCAGATACGCAGTATTTT. The full variable domain, completed using reference TRBV7-2 and TRBJ2-3, is GAGVSQSPSNKVTEKGKDVELRCDPISGHTALYWYRQSLGQGLEFLIYFQGNSAPDKSGLPSDRFSAERTGGSVSTLTIQRTQQEDSAVYLCASSYGTGVADTQYFGPGTRLTVL.

The chain recombines TRBV12-3 or TRBV12-4 with TRBJ2-2; a possible D gene is TRBD2 (6 bases). The CDR3 totals 15 residues. With 5 bases removed from V and 3 bases from J, the gap between germline ends came to 13 bases. CDR3 residues: CASSPLSGYTGELFF. Written as DNA, the CDR3 is TGTGCCAGCAGTCCTCTTAGCGGCTACACCGGGGAGCTGTTTTTT.

This clonotype has only a few counts. This sequence joins TRBV12-3 or TRBV12-4 and TRBJ2-5; TRBD1 is a possible D gene (6 bases). The CDR3 runs to 15 residues. Trimming cost V 5 bases and J 2 bases, with 15 bases left between them. CDR3 nucleotides: TGTGCCAGCAGTCCCCATTCAGGGGTTCAAGAGACCCAGTACTTC. Residues: CASSPHSGVQETQYF.

The chain links TRBV28 to TRBJ2-5; possibly TRBD1 for D (6 bases). The J call may be mistaken, given a closer DNA end match to TRBJ2-7. This CDR3 is 13 amino acids long. Looked up from germline, CDR1 is MDHEN and CDR2 is SYDVKM. The CDR3 reads CASSDKQGYEQYF. CDR3 DNA: TGTGCCAGCAGTGACAAGCAGGGGTACGAGCAGTACTTC.

This clonotype was counted only a few times. V gene TRBV29-1 combines with J gene TRBJ2-3; 7 bases fit TRBD1. From germline, CDR1 is SQVTM and CDR2 ANQGSEA. The ends lost 6 bases at V and 4 bases at J; junction bases unmatched: 7. This CDR3 contains 13 residues. The DNA for the CDR3 is TGCAGCGTGGCGAGGGGGCCCGCAGATACGCAGTATTTT. As protein: CSVARGPADTQYF.

As to this clonotype: A junction end diverges from the germline sequence, so it may reflect a read error. The chain is built from TRBV14 and TRBJ2-1; TRBD1 or TRBD2 may be the D gene (5 bases each). From germline, CDR1 is SGHDN and CDR2 FVKESK. The CDR3 loop spans 11 amino acids. The DNA for the CDR3 is TGCCCCAGGGAGACCTACAATGAGCAGTTCTTC. Its translation is CPRETYNEQFF. The complete variable domain, with remaining parts taken from reference TRBV14 and TRBJ2-1, reads EAGVTQFPSHSVIEKGQTVTLRCDPISGHDNLYWYRRVMGKEIKFLLHFVKESKQDESGMPNNRFLAERTGGTYSTLKVQPAELEDSGVYFCPRETYNEQFFGPGTRLTVL.

The chain couples TRBV4-3 to TRBJ2-5, with D maybe TRBD1 (6 bases). V was cut by 0 bases and J by 12 bases, with 14 bases left in between. Germline lookup yields CDR1 LGHNA and CDR2 YSLEER. The CDR3 extends over 13 amino acids. DNA of the CDR3: TGCGCCAGCAGCCAAGATTCCGGGACAATGAAGTACTTC. It encodes CASSQDSGTMKYF.

The chain carries TRBV6-1 and TRBJ2-5; TRBD2 agrees at 7 bases. The end of the DNA aligns better with TRBJ2-1, so the J call may be wrong. Germline V gene lookup returns CDR1 MNHNS and CDR2 SASEGT. The CDR3 runs to 16 residues. CDR3 in amino acids: CASTRTKLARGVEQFF. CDR3 nucleotides: TGTGCCAGCACCCGAACCAAACTAGCGCGAGGTGTTGAGCAGTTCTTC.

The chain combines TRBV5-1 with TRBJ1-1; 7 nucleotides line up with TRBD1. The CDR3 has 15 residues. V shed 3 bases, J shed 1 base, and the junction held 6 bases outside the gene matches. Germline values: CDR1 SGHRS, CDR2 YFSETQ. The CDR3 coding sequence is TGCGCCAGCAGCTCCCGGGACAGACAGAACACTGAAGCTTTCTTT. This sequence encodes CASSSRDRQNTEAFF.

The chain carries TRBV7-3 and TRBJ2-3, with 9 positions matching TRBD2. The CDR3 sequence is 17 residues long. The V and J ends lost 2 bases and 3 bases, in that order; junction bases with no gene match: 9. Germline values: CDR1 SGHTA, CDR2 FQGTGA. CDR3 sequence (DNA): TGTGCCAGCAGCTTATCCGGAGGCGGGGGGGGAACAGATACGCAGTATTTT. Its protein product is CASSLSGGGGGTDTQYF.

This chain connects TRBV4-3 to TRBJ2-5; weak D call: TRBD1 (6 bases). The end of the DNA is better explained by TRBJ2-7, so the J call may be wrong. This CDR3 spans 15 amino acids. Germline assignment: CDR1 LGHNA and CDR2 YSLEER. CDR3 amino acids: CASSQERTAYYEQYF. The CDR3 nucleotides are TGCGCCAGCAGCCAAGAGAGGACAGCATACTACGAGCAGTACTTC.

This sequence joins TRBV5-1 and TRBJ1-4; 12 nucleotides line up with TRBD1. The CDR3 has 17 amino acids. Losses at the gene ends were 0 bases for V and 4 bases for J; bases not matched to a gene: 4. Germline CDR1 SGHRS, CDR2 YFSETQ. For the CDR3, the DNA is TGCGCCAGCAGCTTGGTGGGGACAGGGGGCCTTAATGAAAAACTGTTTTTT. Amino acids: CASSLVGTGGLNEKLFF.